These T cell receptor beta chains were read from a single sample in a study of regulatory T cells in long-lasting Graves disease. TCRdb re-called the multiplex PCR reads through MiXCR, storing one row per CDR3 protein. The sample includes around 400,000 distinct CDR3 sequences, approximately 23% of them seen just once. The sequencing here drew on peripheral blood mononuclear cells (PBMCs), taken when the disease was refractory, from a patient treated with antithyroid drugs. All receptors come from a woman aged 35 to 49 with Graves disease. CDR3s include the opening cysteine and the closing phenylalanine or tryptophan. The D gene is left open where the match is weak. Part of the rows lack a size; the others show once, few, many or a class for expanded clones.

d_gene,v_gene,j_gene,abundance,CDR3nt,CDR3aa
TRBD1,TRBV9,TRBJ2-7,.,TGTGCCAGCAGCAACCGGGACAGAGGCTACGAGCAGTACTTC,CASSNRDRGYEQYF
.,TRBV19,TRBJ2-7,.,TGTGCCAGTAGTCATTCGGCCCTTCCGGGCTACGAGCAGTACTTC,CASSHSALPGYEQYF
.,TRBV5-4,TRBJ2-7,.,TGTGCCAGCAGTCGGAGGGGTGTTAACGAGCAGTACTTC,CASSRRGVNEQYF
.,TRBV20-1,TRBJ2-7,many,TGCAGTGCCAACAGGGAATACGAGCAGTACTTC,CSANREYEQYF
TRBD1,TRBV11-2,TRBJ1-4,many,TGTGCCAGCAGCTTAGGAGACAGGGGATCCAATGAAAAACTGTTTTTT,CASSLGDRGSNEKLFF
.,TRBV11-2,TRBJ2-5,many,TGTGCCAGCAGCTTAGTCGGCAGGATTTATGGGGCCCAGTACTTC,CASSLVGRIYGAQYF
.,TRBV6-5,TRBJ2-5,many,TGTGCCAGCAGTTACGGTACAGGTTGGTCCCAGTACTTC,CASSYGTGWSQYF
TRBD1,TRBV4-1,TRBJ1-1,.,TGCGCCAGCAGCCGCATGGTGGGACAGGGTTCATTGAGGCCTGAAGCTTTCTTT,CASSRMVGQGSLRPEAFF
.,TRBV24-1,TRBJ1-1,many,TGTGCCACCAGGGATGGGGGATTGAACACTGAAGCTTTCTTT,CATRDGGLNTEAFF
.,TRBV20-1,TRBJ1-5,few,TGCAGTGCTAGAGATCTTCGCATAGCCAGCAATCAGCCCCAGCATTTT,CSARDLRIASNQPQHF
.,TRBV6-5,TRBJ2-2,.,TGTGCCAGCAGTTACTCCCCAAGAACCCGGAACACCGGGGAGCTGTTTTTT,CASSYSPRTRNTGELFF
TRBD1,TRBV12-3/TRBV12-4,TRBJ2-2,many,TGTGCCAGCAGTTCTCTGCCGGGACAGTCCGGGGAGCTGTTTTTT,CASSSLPGQSGELFF
.,TRBV4-1,TRBJ2-5,few,TGCGCCAGCAGCCAAGAATCCTCGGGGGAGACCCAGTACTTC,CASSQESSGETQYF
TRBD1,TRBV29-1,TRBJ2-2,.,TGCAGCGTTATTGAGGGGGCGCGCGGCACCGGGGAGCTGTTTTTT,CSVIEGARGTGELFF
.,TRBV4-2,TRBJ2-7,.,TGTGCCAGCAGCCCCTGGACCGACGAGCGATACGAGCAGTACTTC,CASSPWTDERYEQYF
TRBD2,TRBV14,TRBJ2-5,few,TGTGCCAGCAGCCAAGATCGGGCACTAGCGGGAGAGTACCAAGAGACCCAGTACTTC,CASSQDRALAGEYQETQYF
.,TRBV25-1,TRBJ1-4,.,TGTGCCAGCACATGGGGGACGAAACTGTTTTTT,CASTWGTKLFF
.,TRBV14,TRBJ1-1,many,TGTGCCAGCAGCCGCCCGAACTTTCGGGGCACCCGGGTGAGCACTGAAGCTTTCTTT,CASSRPNFRGTRVSTEAFF
TRBD2,TRBV2,TRBJ2-5,many,TGTGCCAGCAGTGAGGGGACTAGCGGGAGTGAGACCCAGTACTTC,CASSEGTSGSETQYF
.,TRBV2,TRBJ2-2,many,TGTGCCAGCAGCCGGTCCGCGGGACCGACGAACACCGGGGAGCTGTTTTTT,CASSRSAGPTNTGELFF
.,TRBV29-1,TRBJ2-5,few,TGCAGCGTAGACCCGGGCCCAGGATATGGGACCCAGTACTTC,CSVDPGPGYGTQYF
TRBD1,TRBV28,TRBJ1-5,.,TGTGCCAGCGTTTGGGGCCCGGACAGGGAAAATCAGCCCCAGCATTTT,CASVWGPDRENQPQHF
.,TRBV29-1,TRBJ1-1,many,TGCAGCGTTCTCAACCCCTTCGTGGGCACTGAAGCTTTCTTT,CSVLNPFVGTEAFF
.,TRBV28,TRBJ2-5,few,TGTGCCAGCAGGGGGGGGGCATGGCGAGAGACCCAGTACTTC,CASRGGAWRETQYF
TRBD1,TRBV14,TRBJ1-2,few,TGTGCCAGCAGCCCGGACCCTCCGACAGGGAACTATGGCTACACCTTC,CASSPDPPTGNYGYTF
.,TRBV2,TRBJ2-5,many,TGTGCCAGCAGTGATCCGACGCAATATCGTGGAGGAGAGACCCAGTACTTC,CASSDPTQYRGGETQYF
.,TRBV7-2,TRBJ2-7,many,TGTGCCAGCAGCTCCTTTGGGGGGTCCTACGAGCAGTACTTC,CASSSFGGSYEQYF
.,TRBV6-1,TRBJ2-1,.,TGTGCCAGCAGGTACCTAGCGTACAATGAGCAGTTCTTC,CASRYLAYNEQFF
.,TRBV2,TRBJ1-2,.,TGTGCCAGCAGTGAAGCCTACCCTACAGGGAACTATGGCTACACCTTC,CASSEAYPTGNYGYTF
TRBD1,TRBV2,TRBJ2-2,.,TGTGCCAGCAGTCGGGACAGGGGGCCGGAAACCGGGGAGCTGTTTTTT,CASSRDRGPETGELFF
.,TRBV27,TRBJ2-5,many,TGTGCCAGCAGTTTACCCGGGGAGACCCAGTACTTC,CASSLPGETQYF
.,TRBV4-1,TRBJ1-4,few,TGCGCCAGCAGCCAATGGAAGGGGGTGGAAAAACTGTTTTTT,CASSQWKGVEKLFF
TRBD2,TRBV28,TRBJ2-1,.,TGTGCCAGCAGTCTAGCGGCGAAATACAATGAGCAGTTCTTC,CASSLAAKYNEQFF
TRBD2,TRBV7-9,TRBJ2-3,.,TGTGCCAGCGCCAAGGGCGGGAGTTCAGATACGCAGTATTTT,CASAKGGSSDTQYF
.,TRBV29-1,TRBJ1-1,few,TGCAGCGTCCAAAGGGCCGGGAACACTGAAGCTTTCTTT,CSVQRAGNTEAFF
TRBD1,TRBV6-1,TRBJ1-5,many,TGTGCCAGCAGACGGGACAGGGTTAGCAATCAGCCCCAGCATTTT,CASRRDRVSNQPQHF
.,TRBV9,TRBJ2-2,.,TGTGCCAGCAGCCGCCATCCCGGGGAGCTGTTTTTT,CASSRHPGELFF
.,TRBV5-1,TRBJ1-1,.,TGCGCCAGCACCATTCAGGGGAGCACTGAAGCTTTCTTT,CASTIQGSTEAFF
.,TRBV5-1,TRBJ1-5,few,TGCGCCAGCAGAGAGGACCTACTCCACAATCAGCCCCAGCATTTT,CASREDLLHNQPQHF
.,TRBV11-2,TRBJ1-1,many,TGTGCCAGCAGCTCTGGGCCCAGGGGGAACACTGAAGCTTTCTTT,CASSSGPRGNTEAFF
.,TRBV28,TRBJ2-2,many,TGTGCCAGCAGTGTAAACCGAATAGAGTCGGGTGGCGGGGAGCTGTTTTTT,CASSVNRIESGGGELFF
TRBD1,TRBV11-2,TRBJ1-4,.,TGTGCCAGCAGCTTTATGGGACAGATACTTAATGAAAAACTGTTTTTT,CASSFMGQILNEKLFF
.,TRBV2,TRBJ2-7,.,TGTGCCAGCAGTAGTATTGGGGGGTTCCCCTACGGGCAGTACTTC,CASSSIGGFPYGQYF
.,TRBV10-2,TRBJ2-7,.,TGCGCCAGCAGGGAGGTCCCAGGGACGTTTTACGAGCAGTACTTC,CASREVPGTFYEQYF
.,TRBV28,TRBJ1-4,many,TGTGCCAGCAGTTGGGGTGACTTTAGTTTTGGGGGCGCGGGTAATGAAAAACTGTTTTTT,CASSWGDFSFGGAGNEKLFF